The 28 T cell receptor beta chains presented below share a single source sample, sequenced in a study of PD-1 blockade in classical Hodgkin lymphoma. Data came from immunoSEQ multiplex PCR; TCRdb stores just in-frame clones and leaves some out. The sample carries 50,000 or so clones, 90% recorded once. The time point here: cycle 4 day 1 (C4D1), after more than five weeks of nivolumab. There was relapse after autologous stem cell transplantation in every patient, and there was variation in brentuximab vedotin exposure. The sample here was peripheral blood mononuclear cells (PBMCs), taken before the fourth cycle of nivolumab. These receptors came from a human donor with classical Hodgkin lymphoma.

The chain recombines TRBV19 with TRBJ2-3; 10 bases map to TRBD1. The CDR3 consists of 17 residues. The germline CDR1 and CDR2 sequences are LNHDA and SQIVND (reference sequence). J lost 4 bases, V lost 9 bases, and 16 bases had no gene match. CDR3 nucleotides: TGTGCCAGCATGGAACTTGGGACAGGGGATTTGGCAGATACGCAGTATTTT. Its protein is CASMELGTGDLADTQYF. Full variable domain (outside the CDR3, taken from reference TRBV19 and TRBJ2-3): DGGITQSPKYLFRKEGQNVTLSCEQNLNHDAMYWYRQDPGQGLRLIYYSQIVNDFQKGDIAEGYSVSREKKESFPLTVTSAQKNPTAFYLCASMELGTGDLADTQYFGPGTRLTVL.

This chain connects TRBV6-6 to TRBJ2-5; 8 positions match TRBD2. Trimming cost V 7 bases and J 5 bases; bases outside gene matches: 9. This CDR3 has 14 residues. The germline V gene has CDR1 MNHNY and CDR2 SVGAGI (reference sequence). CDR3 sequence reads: CASTPGTRWETQYF. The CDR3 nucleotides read TGTGCCAGCACTCCAGGGACTAGGTGGGAGACCCAGTACTTC.

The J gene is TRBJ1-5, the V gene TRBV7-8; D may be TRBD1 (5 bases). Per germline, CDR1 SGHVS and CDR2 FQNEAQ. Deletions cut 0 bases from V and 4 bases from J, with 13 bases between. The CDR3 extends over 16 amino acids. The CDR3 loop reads CASSLARGVTNQPQHF. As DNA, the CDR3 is TGTGCCAGCAGCTTAGCGCGAGGGGTTACGAATCAGCCCCAGCATTTT.

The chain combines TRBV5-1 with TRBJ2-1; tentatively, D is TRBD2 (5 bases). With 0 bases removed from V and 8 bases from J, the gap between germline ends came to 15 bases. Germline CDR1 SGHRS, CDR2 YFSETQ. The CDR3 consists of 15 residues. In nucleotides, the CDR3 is TGCGCCAGCAGCTTGGTATCCCTAGCTAGATATGAGCAGTTCTTC. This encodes CASSLVSLARYEQFF.

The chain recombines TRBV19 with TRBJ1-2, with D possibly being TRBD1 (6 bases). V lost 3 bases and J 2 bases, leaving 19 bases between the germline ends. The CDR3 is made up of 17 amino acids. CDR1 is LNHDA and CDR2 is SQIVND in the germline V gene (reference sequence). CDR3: CASSISGVSLGNYGYTF. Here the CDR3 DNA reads TGTGCCAGTAGTATTTCAGGGGTGAGTCTAGGGAACTATGGCTACACCTTC.

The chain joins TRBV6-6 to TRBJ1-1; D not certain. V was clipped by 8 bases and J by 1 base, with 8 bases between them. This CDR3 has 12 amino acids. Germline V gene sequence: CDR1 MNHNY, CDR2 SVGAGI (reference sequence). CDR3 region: CASGKGNTEAFF. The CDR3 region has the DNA TGTGCCAGCGGAAAGGGGAACACTGAAGCTTTCTTT.

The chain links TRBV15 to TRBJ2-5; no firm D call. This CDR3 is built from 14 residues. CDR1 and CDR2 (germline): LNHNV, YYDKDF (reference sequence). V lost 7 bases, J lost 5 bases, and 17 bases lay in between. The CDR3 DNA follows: TGTGCCACCACCCGCTTTGAGCTGTCCGAGACCCAGTACTTC. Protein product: CATTRFELSETQYF.

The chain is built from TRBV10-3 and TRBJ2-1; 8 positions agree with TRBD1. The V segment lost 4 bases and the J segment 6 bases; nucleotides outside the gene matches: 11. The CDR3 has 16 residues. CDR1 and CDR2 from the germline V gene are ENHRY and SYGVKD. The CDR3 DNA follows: TGTGCCATCAGTGCATCCGGACAGGGTATGTCCAATGAGCAGTTCTTC. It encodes CAISASGQGMSNEQFF.

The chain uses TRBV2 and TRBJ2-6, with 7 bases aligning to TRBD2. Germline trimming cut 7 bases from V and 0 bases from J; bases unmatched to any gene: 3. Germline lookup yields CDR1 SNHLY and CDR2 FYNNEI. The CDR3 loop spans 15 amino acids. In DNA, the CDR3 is TGTGCCAGCATGGGACTACGCTCTGGGGCCAACGTCCTGACTTTC. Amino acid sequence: CASMGLRSGANVLTF.

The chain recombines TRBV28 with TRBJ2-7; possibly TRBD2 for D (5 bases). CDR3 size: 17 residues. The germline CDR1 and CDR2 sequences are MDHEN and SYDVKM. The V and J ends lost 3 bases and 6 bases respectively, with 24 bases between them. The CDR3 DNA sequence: TGTGCCAGCAGTTTTCCTCGGCGTTCCCGGAGGTCCGGCGAGCAGTACTTC. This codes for CASSFPRRSRRSGEQYF.

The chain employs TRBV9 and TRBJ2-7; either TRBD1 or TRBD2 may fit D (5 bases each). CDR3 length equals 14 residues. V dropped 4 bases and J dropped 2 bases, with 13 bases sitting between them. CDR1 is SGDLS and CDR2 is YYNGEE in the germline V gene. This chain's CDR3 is CASSKQEETYEQYF. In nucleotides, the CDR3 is TGTGCCAGCAGCAAACAGGAGGAGACCTACGAGCAGTACTTC.

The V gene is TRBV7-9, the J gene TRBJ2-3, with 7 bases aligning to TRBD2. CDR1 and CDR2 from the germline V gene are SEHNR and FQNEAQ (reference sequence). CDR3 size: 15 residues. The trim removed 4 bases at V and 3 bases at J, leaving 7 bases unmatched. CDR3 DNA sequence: TGTGCCAGCAGCTCTATCGGGAGGAGGACAGATACGCAGTATTTT. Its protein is CASSSIGRRTDTQYF.

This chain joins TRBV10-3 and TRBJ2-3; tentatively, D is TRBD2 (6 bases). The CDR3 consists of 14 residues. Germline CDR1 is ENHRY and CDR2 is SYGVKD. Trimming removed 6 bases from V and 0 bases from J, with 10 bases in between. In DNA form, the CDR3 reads TGTGCCATCAGGGGGGGACGAAGCACAGATACGCAGTATTTT. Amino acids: CAIRGGRSTDTQYF.

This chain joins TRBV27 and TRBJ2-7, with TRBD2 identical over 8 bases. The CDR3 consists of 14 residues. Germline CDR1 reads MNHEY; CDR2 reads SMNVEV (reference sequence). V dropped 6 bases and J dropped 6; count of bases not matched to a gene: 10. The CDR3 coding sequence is TGTGCCAGCAGCACCTCCGGGACTAGTGGCGAGCAGTACTTC. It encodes CASSTSGTSGEQYF.

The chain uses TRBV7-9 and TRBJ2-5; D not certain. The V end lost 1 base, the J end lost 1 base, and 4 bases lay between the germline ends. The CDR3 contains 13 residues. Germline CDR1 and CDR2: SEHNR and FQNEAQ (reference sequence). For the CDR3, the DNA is TGTGCCAGCAGCTTAGACAGCCAAGAGACCCAGTACTTC. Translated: CASSLDSQETQYF. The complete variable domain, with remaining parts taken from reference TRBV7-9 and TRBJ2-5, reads DTGVSQNPRHKITKRGQNVTFRCDPISEHNRLYWYRQTLGQGPEFLTYFQNEAQLEKSRLLSDRFSAERPKGSFSTLEIQRTEQGDSAMYLCASSLDSQETQYFGPGTRLLVL.

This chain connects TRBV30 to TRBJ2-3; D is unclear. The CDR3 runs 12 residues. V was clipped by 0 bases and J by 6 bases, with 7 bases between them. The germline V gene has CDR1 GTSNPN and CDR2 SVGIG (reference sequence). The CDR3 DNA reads TGTGCCTGGAGTGTACATGTGGATACGCAGTATTTT. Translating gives CAWSVHVDTQYF.

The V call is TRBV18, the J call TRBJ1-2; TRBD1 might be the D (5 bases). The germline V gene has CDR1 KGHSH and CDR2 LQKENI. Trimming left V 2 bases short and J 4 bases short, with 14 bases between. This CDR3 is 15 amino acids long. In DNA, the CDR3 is TGTGCCAGCTCACCAATTGGGGACGGACTCTATGGCTACACCTTC. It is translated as CASSPIGDGLYGYTF.

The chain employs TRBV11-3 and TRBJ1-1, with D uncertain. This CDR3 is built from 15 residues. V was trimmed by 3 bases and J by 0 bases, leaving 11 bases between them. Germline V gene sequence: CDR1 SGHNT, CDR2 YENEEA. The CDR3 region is CASSFGVTMNTEAFF. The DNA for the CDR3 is TGTGCCAGCAGCTTCGGGGTAACCATGAACACTGAAGCTTTCTTT.

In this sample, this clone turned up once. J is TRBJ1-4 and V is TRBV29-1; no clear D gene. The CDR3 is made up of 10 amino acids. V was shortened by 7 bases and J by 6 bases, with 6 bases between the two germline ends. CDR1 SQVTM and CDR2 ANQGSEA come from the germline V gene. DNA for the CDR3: TGCAGCGCCTGGGATGAAAAACTGTTTTTT. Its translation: CSAWDEKLFF. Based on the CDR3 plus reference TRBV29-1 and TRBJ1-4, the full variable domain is SAVISQKPSRDICQRGTSLTIQCQVDSQVTMMFWYRQQPGQSLTLIATANQGSEATYESGFVIDKFPISRPNLTFSTLTVSNMSPEDSSIYLCSAWDEKLFFGSGTQLSVL.

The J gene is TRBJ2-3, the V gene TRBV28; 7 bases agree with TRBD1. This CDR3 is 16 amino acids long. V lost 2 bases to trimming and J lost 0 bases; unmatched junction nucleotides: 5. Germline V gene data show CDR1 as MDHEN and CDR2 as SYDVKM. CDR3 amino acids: CASSLPRQGSTDTQYF. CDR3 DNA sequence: TGTGCCAGCAGTTTACCCAGACAGGGTAGCACAGATACGCAGTATTTT.

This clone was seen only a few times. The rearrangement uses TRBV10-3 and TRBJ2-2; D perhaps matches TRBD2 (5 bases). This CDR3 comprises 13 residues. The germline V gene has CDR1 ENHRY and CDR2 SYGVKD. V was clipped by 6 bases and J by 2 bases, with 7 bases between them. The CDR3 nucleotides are TGTGCCATCAGGGGAGTCAACACCGGGGAGCTGTTTTTT. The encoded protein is CAIRGVNTGELFF.

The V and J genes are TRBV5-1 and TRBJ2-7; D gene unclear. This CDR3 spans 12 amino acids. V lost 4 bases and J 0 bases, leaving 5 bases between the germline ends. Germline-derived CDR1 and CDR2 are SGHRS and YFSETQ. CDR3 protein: CASSASSYEQYF. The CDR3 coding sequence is TGCGCCAGCAGCGCGAGCTCCTACGAGCAGTACTTC. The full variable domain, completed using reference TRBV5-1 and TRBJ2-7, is KAGVTQTPRYLIKTRGQQVTLSCSPISGHRSVSWYQQTPGQGLQFLFEYFSETQRNKGNFPGRFSGRQFSNSRSEMNVSTLELGDSALYLCASSASSYEQYFGPGTRLTVT.

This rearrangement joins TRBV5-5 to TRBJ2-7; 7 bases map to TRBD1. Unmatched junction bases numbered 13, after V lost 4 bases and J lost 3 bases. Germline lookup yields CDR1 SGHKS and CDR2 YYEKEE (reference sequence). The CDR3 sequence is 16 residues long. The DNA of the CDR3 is TGTGCCAGCAGCCATGCCCGGGACAGAGGATACTACGAGCAGTACTTC. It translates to CASSHARDRGYYEQYF. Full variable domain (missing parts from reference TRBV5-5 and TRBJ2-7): DAGVTQSPTHLIKTRGQQVTLRCSPISGHKSVSWYQQVLGQGPQFIFQYYEKEERGRGNFPDRFSARQFPNYSSELNVNALLLGDSALYLCASSHARDRGYYEQYFGPGTRLTVT.

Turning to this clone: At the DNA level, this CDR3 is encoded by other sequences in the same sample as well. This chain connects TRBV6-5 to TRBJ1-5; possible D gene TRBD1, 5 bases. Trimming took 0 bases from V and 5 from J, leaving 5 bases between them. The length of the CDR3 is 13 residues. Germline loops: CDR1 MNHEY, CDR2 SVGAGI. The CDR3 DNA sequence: TGTGCCAGCAGTTACTCAGGGGATCAGCCCCAGCATTTT. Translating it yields CASSYSGDQPQHF.

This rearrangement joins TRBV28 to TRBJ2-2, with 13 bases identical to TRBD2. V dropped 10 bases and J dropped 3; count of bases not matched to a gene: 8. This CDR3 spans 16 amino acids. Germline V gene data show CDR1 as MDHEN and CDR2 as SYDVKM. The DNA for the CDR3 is TGTGCCACCTGGACTAGCGGGAGAATAGACACCGGGGAGCTGTTTTTT. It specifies CATWTSGRIDTGELFF.

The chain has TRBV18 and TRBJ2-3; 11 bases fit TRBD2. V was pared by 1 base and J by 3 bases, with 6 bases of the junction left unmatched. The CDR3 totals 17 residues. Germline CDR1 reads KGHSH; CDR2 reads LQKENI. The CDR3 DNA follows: TGTGCCAGCTCACCACTGACTAGCGGGAAGGTGACAGATACGCAGTATTTT. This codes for CASSPLTSGKVTDTQYF.

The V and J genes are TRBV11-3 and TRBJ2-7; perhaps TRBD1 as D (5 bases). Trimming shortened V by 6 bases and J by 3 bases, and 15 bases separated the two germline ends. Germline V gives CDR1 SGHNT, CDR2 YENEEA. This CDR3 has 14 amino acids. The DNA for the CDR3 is TGTGCCAGCAGTTTACGACAGCCTAACTACGAGCAGTACTTC. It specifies CASSLRQPNYEQYF.

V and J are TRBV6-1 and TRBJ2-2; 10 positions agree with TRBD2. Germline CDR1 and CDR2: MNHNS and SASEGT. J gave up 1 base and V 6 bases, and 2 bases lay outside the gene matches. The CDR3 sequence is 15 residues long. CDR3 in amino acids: CASRASGRNTGELFF. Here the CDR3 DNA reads TGTGCCAGCAGGGCTAGCGGGAGGAACACCGGGGAGCTGTTTTTT.